Included here is one T cell receptor (beta chain) sequence, with context. This sample was taken from a study of control samples from healthy donors and cancer patients. The CDR3 runs 15 residues. Germline CDR1 and CDR2: SGHTA and FQGNSA. Trimming stripped 0 bases from V and 2 bases from J, with 11 bases between. Clones were read by immunoSEQ multiplex PCR, and TCRdb kept only the in-frame ones, dropping some. The data show about 180,000 clones, with 90% seen just once and more than 1.3% held by the top ten. The receptor comes from a woman in her fifties or sixties in good health. The sample was blood. The chain has TRBV7-2 and TRBJ2-7, with a tentative D call TRBD2 (5 bases). This chain's CDR3 is CASSLAVGETYEQYF. CDR3 DNA: TGTGCCAGCAGCTTAGCAGTGGGAGAAACCTACGAGCAGTACTTC.